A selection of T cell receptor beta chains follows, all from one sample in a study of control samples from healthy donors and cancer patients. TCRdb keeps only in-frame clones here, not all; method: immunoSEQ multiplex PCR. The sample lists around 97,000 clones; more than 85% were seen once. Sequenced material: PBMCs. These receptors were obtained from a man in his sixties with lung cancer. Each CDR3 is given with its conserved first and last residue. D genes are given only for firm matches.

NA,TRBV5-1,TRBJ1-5,TGCGCCAGCAGCTTGAGTAGTGCGCCCGATCAGCCCCAGCATTTT,CASSLSSAPDQPQHF
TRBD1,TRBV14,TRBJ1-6,TGTGCCAGCAGCCAAGGACAGGGGTATAATTCACCCCTCCACTTT,CASSQGQGYNSPLHF
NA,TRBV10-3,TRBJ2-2,TGTGCCATCAGTGAGTCCGCGGCACCCGGGGAGCTGTTTTTT,CAISESAAPGELFF
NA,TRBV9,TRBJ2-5,TGTGCCAGCAGCGTCTTTGGAGAATGGCAAGAGACCCAGTACTTC,CASSVFGEWQETQYF
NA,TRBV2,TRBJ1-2,TGTGCCACCTCTCAGGACAGTTATGGCTACACCTTC,CATSQDSYGYTF
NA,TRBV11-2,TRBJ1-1,TGTGCCAGCAGCTCTGGACAGATGAACACTGAAGCTTTCTTT,CASSSGQMNTEAFF
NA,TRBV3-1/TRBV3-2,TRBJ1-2,TGTGCCAGCAGCCTTACGGACGGACTGAGGGGCTACACCTTC,CASSLTDGLRGYTF
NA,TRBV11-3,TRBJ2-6,TGTGCCAGCAGCTCCCACATGAAGGTCCCACTAGTTACTGGGGCCAACGTCCTGACTTTC,CASSSHMKVPLVTGANVLTF
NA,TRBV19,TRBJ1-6,TGTGCCAGTAGGCAACAGGGAAACTTAAATTCACCCCTCCACTTT,CASRQQGNLNSPLHF
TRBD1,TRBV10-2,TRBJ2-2,TGCGCCAGCCATGACAGGGCCAACACCGGGGAGCTGTTTTTT,CASHDRANTGELFF